The next 20 T cell receptor beta chains were all read from a single sample in a study of blood T cell repertoires in COVID-19. Generated by immunoSEQ multiplex PCR, the TCRdb table keeps only in-frame clones and is missing some. This sample has roughly 440,000 clones, with approximately 88% found just once. The sequenced sample consisted of peripheral blood. These TCRs come from a woman aged 45-65 years with COVID-19, enrolled during active disease.

V and J are TRBV14 and TRBJ1-6; 8 nucleotides match TRBD1. The ends lost 5 bases at V and 2 bases at J; junction bases unmatched: 5. CDR1 and CDR2 from the germline V gene are SGHDN and FVKESK. The CDR3 loop spans 16 amino acids. The CDR3 DNA reads TGTGCCAGCAGCGCCCAGGGGGCACCCTATAATTCACCCCTCCACTTT. Translated, it gives CASSAQGAPYNSPLHF.

The V gene is TRBV6-4, the J gene TRBJ1-6, with D perhaps matching TRBD1 (6 bases). The CDR3 spans 20 residues. V dropped 0 bases and J dropped 1 base, with 19 bases sitting between them. Germline V CDR1 and CDR2: MRHNA, SNTAGT. CDR3 sequence (DNA): TGTGCCAGCAGTGACTCGAAGGGACCGAGGGGGGGTTCCTATAATTCACCCCTCCACTTT. Encoded protein: CASSDSKGPRGGSYNSPLHF.

The chain employs TRBV30 and TRBJ2-7; tentative D call: TRBD1 (8 bases). CDR1 GTSNPN and CDR2 SVGIG come from the germline V gene (reference sequence). The CDR3 extends over 13 amino acids. The CDR3 coding sequence is TGTGTCGGGGGGACAGGCTTATCCTACGAGCAGTACTTC. As protein: CVGGTGLSYEQYF.

This chain uses TRBV7-8 with TRBJ2-3; 8 bases are shared with TRBD1. With 10 bases clipped from V and 9 bases from J, the junction kept 12 bases outside the gene matches. Germline V gene lookup returns CDR1 SGHVS and CDR2 FQNEAQ. The CDR3 contains 13 residues. The CDR3 coding sequence is TGTGCCATCGGGGCAGGGGGCTTGGGGACGCAGTATTTT. Its translation is CAIGAGGLGTQYF.

The CDR3 region is CASSLSMGQGISEQYF. Written as DNA, the CDR3 is TGTGCCAGCAGCTTGAGCATGGGACAGGGGATTAGTGAGCAGTACTTC. The chain employs TRBV7-9 and TRBJ2-7; TRBD1 matches at 10 bases. Germline values: CDR1 SEHNR, CDR2 FQNEAQ (reference sequence). The CDR3 spans 16 residues. The V segment lost 3 bases and the J segment 7 bases; nucleotides outside the gene matches: 12.

The chain has TRBV18 and TRBJ2-7; D possibly corresponds to TRBD1 (7 bases). Germline assignment: CDR1 KGHSH and CDR2 LQKENI. Trimming removed 0 bases from V and 4 bases from J, with 13 bases in between. The CDR3 loop spans 15 amino acids. Here the CDR3 reads CASSPPIAGGYEQYF. CDR3 coding DNA: TGTGCCAGCTCACCACCGATCGCAGGGGGGTACGAGCAGTACTTC.

With regard to this clone: The identical CDR3 is also encoded by other nucleotide sequences in the sample. The chain has TRBV4-1 and TRBJ1-2; D remains unclear. The CDR3 spans 14 residues. The germline V and J ends were trimmed by 0 bases and 4 bases, with 9 bases remaining between them. Germline V gene lookup returns CDR1 MGHRA and CDR2 YSYEKL. In nucleotides, the CDR3 is TGCGCCAGCAGCCAAGACAGAGGTCCCTATGGCTACACCTTC. It encodes CASSQDRGPYGYTF.

The chain employs TRBV28 and TRBJ2-3; 10 bases are a match to TRBD1. V shed 5 bases, J shed 1 base, and the junction held 6 bases outside the gene matches. This CDR3 has 16 amino acids. CDR1 is MDHEN and CDR2 is SYDVKM in the germline V gene. The CDR3 sequence: CASSPRQGAGTDTQYF. CDR3 DNA sequence: TGTGCCAGCAGTCCTCGACAGGGGGCAGGCACAGATACGCAGTATTTT.

V usage is TRBV25-1 and J usage is TRBJ2-7; TRBD1 is a possible D gene (6 bases). The germline V and J ends were trimmed by 8 bases and 3 bases, with 14 bases remaining between them. The length of the CDR3 is 13 residues. CDR1 is MGHDK and CDR2 is SYGVNS in the germline V gene. CDR3 sequence: CASRGQGLYEQYF. DNA for the CDR3: TGTGCCAGCCGCGGGCAGGGGCTCTACGAGCAGTACTTC.

This chain joins TRBV6-5 and TRBJ1-3, with a possible D match to TRBD1 (5 bases). Germline loops: CDR1 MNHEY, CDR2 SVGAGI. CDR3 length: 15 amino acids. Trimming took 7 bases from V and 0 from J, leaving 13 bases between them. CDR3 amino acids: CASTNRSLSGNTIYF. CDR3 in DNA: TGTGCCAGCACTAACAGGAGTCTCTCTGGAAACACCATATATTTT.

J is TRBJ1-6 and V is TRBV5-1, with D perhaps TRBD1 (5 bases). Trimming removed 7 bases at V and 10 bases at J, with 18 bases between. Germline V CDR1 and CDR2: SGHRS, YFSETQ. This CDR3 comprises 14 residues. CDR3 region: CASSLGEGWSPLHF. The CDR3 DNA follows: TGCGCCAGCTCCCTAGGGGAGGGTTGGTCACCCCTCCACTTT.

V is TRBV24-1 and J is TRBJ2-1; 14 bases map to TRBD2. V gave up 4 bases and J gave up 6 bases; unmatched junction bases: 10. The CDR3 length is 18 residues. Germline assignment: CDR1 KGHDR and CDR2 SFDVKD. The CDR3 here is CATSDSKTSGGEPNEQFF. CDR3 DNA sequence: TGTGCCACCAGTGACAGCAAGACTAGCGGGGGGGAACCCAATGAGCAGTTCTTC.

The CDR3 reads CASSKNGQGHNYGYTF. Here the CDR3 DNA reads TGTGCCAGCAGCAAAAACGGACAGGGGCACAACTATGGCTACACCTTC. V gene TRBV21-1 combines with J gene TRBJ1-2; TRBD1 was called by the table and not checked on the DNA. TRBV21-1 is shown as a pseudogene. This CDR3 contains 16 residues.

The V and J genes are TRBV7-2 and TRBJ2-1; 11 positions match TRBD2. The junction had 3 bases not matched to a gene; V was cut back by 3 bases and J by 2 bases. Germline V gene sequence: CDR1 SGHTA, CDR2 FQGNSA. The CDR3 contains 16 residues. The CDR3, as DNA: TGTGCCAGCAGCTTTAGCGGGGGGGGCACCTACAATGAGCAGTTCTTC. Translated: CASSFSGGGTYNEQFF.

The table lists this clone with a count of one. The chain combines TRBV10-1 with TRBJ1-6, with 7 bases that match TRBD1. Germline lookup yields CDR1 WNHNN and CDR2 SYGVQD (reference sequence). With V trimmed by 6 bases and J by 10 bases, 12 bases remained unmatched. CDR3 length: 15 amino acids. The CDR3 is CASREGTALGSPLHF. The CDR3 DNA sequence: TGCGCCAGCAGAGAAGGGACAGCCCTAGGGTCACCCCTCCACTTT.

This chain joins TRBV28 and TRBJ1-2; D is perhaps TRBD1 (6 bases). The CDR3 runs 13 residues. V lost 5 bases to trimming and J lost 6 bases, with 13 bases between them. CDR1 and CDR2 (germline): MDHEN, SYDVKM. The CDR3 here is CASSPQGWDGYTF. The DNA for the CDR3 is TGTGCCAGCAGTCCACAGGGATGGGATGGCTACACCTTC.

The CDR3 region has the DNA TGTGCCAGCAGCTGGATTTCGGGTAGCACAGATACGCAGTATTTT. Encoded protein: CASSWISGSTDTQYF. The chain joins TRBV7-2 to TRBJ2-3; D is uncertain. The length of the CDR3 is 15 residues. Germline V gene lookup returns CDR1 SGHTA and CDR2 FQGNSA. V shed 4 bases and J shed 0 bases, with 11 bases lying between them.

V is TRBV3-1 (or the pseudogene TRBV3-2) and J is TRBJ1-5; D not resolved. Per germline, CDR1 LGHDT and CDR2 YNNKEL (reference sequence). The CDR3 sequence is 17 residues long. The V end lost 3 bases, the J end lost 0 bases, and 15 bases lay between the germline ends. The DNA for the CDR3 is TGTGCCAGCAGCCATACCGTTTCGGGAGTTAGCAATCAGCCCCAGCATTTT. Its protein product is CASSHTVSGVSNQPQHF.

The chain employs TRBV27 and TRBJ2-3, with D possibly TRBD1 on 6 matching bases. V shed 6 bases and J shed 3 bases, with 16 bases lying between them. The CDR3 is made up of 15 amino acids. Germline V gene data show CDR1 as MNHEY and CDR2 as SMNVEV (reference sequence). CDR3 sequence: CASSRTGSFTDTQYF. CDR3 DNA sequence: TGTGCCAGCAGCCGTACAGGGAGCTTTACAGATACGCAGTATTTT.

The V gene is TRBV6-1, the J gene TRBJ2-7; D remains unclear. Per germline, CDR1 MNHNS and CDR2 SASEGT. The CDR3 is made up of 12 amino acids. The V end was cut by 3 bases, the J end by 9 bases, with 12 bases between. CDR3 in DNA: TGTGCCAGCAGTGACAGGATTAAGAGGCAGTACTTC. Its protein is CASSDRIKRQYF.